This T cell receptor beta chain comes out of a study of blood T cell repertoires in COVID-19. Looking at the study overall: COVID-19 samples collected from the United States, Italy and Spain covered acute and convalescent phases. PBMCs, B-cell-depleted T cells, or T cells were the source of the cDNA or gDNA that made up the material.

In the authors' methods: From reference gene primer amplification, estimates of nucleated cell counts were derived. Only in-frame clones appear in the TCRdb table, and some are missing; sequencing was by immunoSEQ multiplex PCR. For V, J and clone size, that table is used; D and trimming come from the DNA. The sample records roughly 74,000 clones, around four fifths being singletons. The germline CDR1 and CDR2 sequences are SQVTM and ANQGSEA. CDR3 length equals 16 residues. V lost 2 bases and J lost 4; bases outside the gene matches: 11. This sequence was found in a man between 65 and 85 years old with acute or convalescent COVID-19. The rearrangement links TRBV29-1 to TRBJ2-1; 7 positions agree with TRBD1. Sequences were obtained from peripheral blood. This CDR3 is CSVEHLGQRIYNEQFF. CDR3 DNA: TGCAGCGTTGAACACCTGGGACAGAGAATTTACAATGAGCAGTTCTTC.